This T cell receptor beta chain was sequenced during a study of OX40 agonist ivuxolimab in advanced cancers. Background on the study: The study treated patients with ivuxolimab, an agonistic anti-OX40 (CD134) antibody. In this trial design, patients received ivuxolimab intravenously at 0.01 to 10 mg/kg every 2 weeks.

Only in-frame clones appear in the TCRdb table, and some are missing; sequencing was by immunoSEQ multiplex PCR. The profile shows about 59,000 clones, about 89% of them singletons. The ends lost 3 bases at V and 2 bases at J; junction bases unmatched: 3. Germline assignment: CDR1 KGHSH and CDR2 LQKENI. The CDR3 spans 15 residues. General study findings and limits: There were, on average, more expanded clones in CD8+ T cells than in CD4+. There was clonal expansion of CD4+ and CD8+ blood T cells by week 6 at 0.1 to 3.0 mg/kg.

A remark on this clone: The antigen remains undetermined.

The J gene is TRBJ2-7, the V gene TRBV18; 11 bases are shared with TRBD1. The material was CD4+ or CD8+ T cells sorted from blood, obtained in a trial of the OX40 agonist ivuxolimab. The origin of this receptor is an adult with an advanced solid tumor such as melanoma, head and neck, liver or kidney cancer. The CDR3 protein is CASSPGQGVAYEQYF. CDR3 nucleotides: TGTGCCAGCTCACCGGGACAGGGGGTCGCCTACGAGCAGTACTTC.